This T cell receptor beta chain was sequenced for a study of T-cell reconstitution after alpha-beta-depleted transplantation in children. Unique molecular identifiers featured in how the TCRbeta library was prepared. TCRdb analysed the PCR reads with MiXCR anew, one entry per CDR3 protein. The sample has roughly 160,000 distinct CDR3 sequences, over 8.5% seen once; the top ten hold under 15%. This CDR3 has 15 residues. Trimming cost V 4 bases and J 2 bases, with 13 bases left between them. The germline CDR1 and CDR2 sequences are MDHEN and SYDVKM. This clonotype was seen repeatedly, ten times or more.

This clonotype was obtained from a boy younger than 10 with acute myeloid leukemia, due to receive a stem cell transplant. This material consisted of PBMCs, taken before TCRalphabeta/CD19-depleted stem cell transplant. The chain is built from TRBV28 and TRBJ2-3; D gene ambiguous. The CDR3 coding sequence is TGTGCCAGCAGTTCCCCTCCTGATCTCACAGATACGCAGTATTTT. Translated, it gives CASSSPPDLTDTQYF.